This T cell receptor (beta chain) derives from a study of OX40 agonist ivuxolimab in advanced cancers. Whole-study context: Averaging 60 years in age, with a range of roughly 20 to 90, the cohort was approximately 84% male. Study outcomes and limitations: Averaged across samples, CD8+ T cells carried more expanded clones than CD4+ did.

Germline loops: CDR1 MNHEY, CDR2 SVGAGI. The CDR3 totals 15 residues, both ends included. Using immunoSEQ multiplex PCR, the repertoire was profiled, and TCRdb retains in-frame clones only, with some absent. The sample includes tens of thousands of clones, about 94% of them seen just once. Concerning this clone: Its antigen is unknown. No DNA is shown, since the ends of the CDR3 on it are uncertain; the CDR3 is the one TCRdb lists.

This chain connects TRBV6-5 to TRBJ1-1; no DNA check was done on the table's D call, TRBD1. This sample comprised CD4+ or CD8+ T cells sorted from blood, obtained in a trial of the OX40 agonist ivuxolimab. This clonotype originated in an adult with an advanced solid tumor such as melanoma, head and neck, liver or kidney cancer. The CDR3 region is CASSSSTVLNTEAFF.